This TCR beta chain appears in the sequencing data of a study of cytomegalovirus exposure and HLA in healthy donors. This CDR3 comprises 13 residues. With 7 bases removed from V and 6 bases from J, the gap between germline ends came to 12 bases. Per germline, CDR1 MDHEN and CDR2 SYDVKM. The PCR employed 60 Vbeta primers together with 13 Jbeta primers. The protocol was immunoSEQ multiplex PCR, while the TCRdb copy is restricted to in-frame clones and leaves out a portion. Of around 100,000 clones in the sample, 79% were seen once. Specimen: PBMCs. This clonotype originated in a woman under 30 in good health and CMV-seropositive. The rearrangement links TRBV28 to TRBJ2-2; D is undetermined. The CDR3 here is CASNIGYAGELFF. The DNA for the CDR3 is TGTGCCAGCAATATCGGGTACGCCGGGGAGCTGTTTTTT.